One sample yielded the 7 T cell receptor beta chains listed below, sequenced in a study of memory CD4+ T cells and cytomegalovirus serostatus. Assay: immunoSEQ multiplex PCR; the TCRdb copy retains only in-frame clones and omits some. The sample has tens of thousands of clones, more than 70% seen once. The sort gate was single viable CD3+CD4+CD8-CD45RO+ cells for memory CD4+ T cells. Specimen: memory CD4+ T cells from blood. Receptor source: an adult in good health and CMV-seronegative.

In DNA form, the CDR3 reads TGTGCCAGCAGTTTGGACAGGGGAGAATATGGCTACACCTTC. It translates to CASSLDRGEYGYTF. This rearrangement joins TRBV27 to TRBJ1-2, with 9 bases matching TRBD1. CDR3 length: 14 amino acids. Per germline, CDR1 MNHEY and CDR2 SMNVEV (reference sequence). V was pared by 3 bases and J by 5 bases, with 4 bases of the junction left unmatched.

This sequence joins TRBV5-4 and TRBJ1-1; D gene unclear. CDR3 length: 16 residues. V lost 0 bases and J lost 0, with 12 bases in between. The germline V gene encodes CDR1 SGHNT and CDR2 YYREEE (reference sequence). The CDR3 protein is CASSLEAGNMNTEAFF. The CDR3 DNA follows: TGTGCCAGCAGCTTGGAAGCAGGAAACATGAACACTGAAGCTTTCTTT.

This clone occurred a few times. V gene TRBV28 combines with J gene TRBJ2-2; TRBD1 might be the D (6 bases). Germline assignment: CDR1 MDHEN and CDR2 SYDVKM. This CDR3 spans 16 amino acids. V gave up 2 bases and J gave up 4 bases, with 14 bases separating them. The CDR3: CASSLLGAQLTGELFF. CDR3 coding DNA: TGTGCCAGCAGTTTACTGGGGGCGCAGCTCACCGGGGAGCTGTTTTTT. Based on the CDR3 plus reference TRBV28 and TRBJ2-2, the full variable domain is DVKVTQSSRYLVKRTGEKVFLECVQDMDHENMFWYRQDPGLGLRLIYFSYDVKMKEKGDIPEGYSVSREKKERFSLILESASTNQTSMYLCASSLLGAQLTGELFFGEGSRLTVL.

This chain uses TRBV7-3 with TRBJ1-1, with D uncertain. V was shortened by 2 bases and J by 0 bases, with 7 bases between the two germline ends. The CDR3 spans 14 residues. Germline V lookup: CDR1 SGHTA, CDR2 FQGTGA. The CDR3 region is CASSLAGMNTEAFF. CDR3 nucleotides: TGTGCCAGCAGCTTAGCGGGGATGAACACTGAAGCTTTCTTT.

This chain links TRBV7-8 with TRBJ2-7; 8 bases fit TRBD2. The germline V gene has CDR1 SGHVS and CDR2 FQNEAQ. Unmatched junction bases numbered 13, after V lost 3 bases and J lost 6 bases. This CDR3 comprises 16 residues. CDR3 residues: CASSLIAGSALFEQYF. CDR3 DNA sequence: TGTGCCAGCAGCTTGATAGCGGGATCAGCGTTGTTCGAGCAGTACTTC.

The chain recombines TRBV7-9 with TRBJ1-2, with D unclear. Trimming shortened V by 7 bases and J by 8 bases, and 11 bases separated the two germline ends. The CDR3 sequence is 11 residues long. CDR1 and CDR2 (germline): SEHNR, FQNEAQ (reference sequence). For the CDR3, the DNA is TGTGCCAGCACCACTACGGGCGGCTACACCTTC. As protein: CASTTTGGYTF. The variable domain in full, completed from reference TRBV7-9 and TRBJ1-2, reads DTGVSQNPRHKITKRGQNVTFRCDPISEHNRLYWYRQTLGQGPEFLTYFQNEAQLEKSRLLSDRFSAERPKGSFSTLEIQRTEQGDSAMYLCASTTTGGYTFGSGTRLTVV.

This clone appeared a few times. The rearrangement links TRBV10-3 to TRBJ1-5, with 7 bases aligning to TRBD1. V was pared by 1 base and J by 7 bases, with 4 bases of the junction left unmatched. Germline CDR1 is ENHRY and CDR2 is SYGVKD. There are 14 residues in the CDR3. In DNA, the CDR3 is TGTGCCATCAGTGAGTTTCAGGGGGGGCAGCCCCAGCATTTT. This sequence encodes CAISEFQGGQPQHF.